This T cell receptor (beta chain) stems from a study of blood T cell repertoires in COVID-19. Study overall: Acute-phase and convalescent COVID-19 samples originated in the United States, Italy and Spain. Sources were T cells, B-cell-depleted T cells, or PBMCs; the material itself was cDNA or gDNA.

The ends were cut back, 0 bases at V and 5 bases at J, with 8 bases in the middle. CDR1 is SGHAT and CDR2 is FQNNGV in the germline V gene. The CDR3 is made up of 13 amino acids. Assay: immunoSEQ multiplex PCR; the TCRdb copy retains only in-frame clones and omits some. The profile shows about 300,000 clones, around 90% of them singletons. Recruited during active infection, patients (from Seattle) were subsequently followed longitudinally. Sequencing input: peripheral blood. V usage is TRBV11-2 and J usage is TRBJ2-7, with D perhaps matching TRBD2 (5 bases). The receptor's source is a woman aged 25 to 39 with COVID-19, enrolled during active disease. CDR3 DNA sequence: TGTGCCAGCAGCTTAGATCGGGGTGACGAGCAGTACTTC. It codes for CASSLDRGDEQYF.